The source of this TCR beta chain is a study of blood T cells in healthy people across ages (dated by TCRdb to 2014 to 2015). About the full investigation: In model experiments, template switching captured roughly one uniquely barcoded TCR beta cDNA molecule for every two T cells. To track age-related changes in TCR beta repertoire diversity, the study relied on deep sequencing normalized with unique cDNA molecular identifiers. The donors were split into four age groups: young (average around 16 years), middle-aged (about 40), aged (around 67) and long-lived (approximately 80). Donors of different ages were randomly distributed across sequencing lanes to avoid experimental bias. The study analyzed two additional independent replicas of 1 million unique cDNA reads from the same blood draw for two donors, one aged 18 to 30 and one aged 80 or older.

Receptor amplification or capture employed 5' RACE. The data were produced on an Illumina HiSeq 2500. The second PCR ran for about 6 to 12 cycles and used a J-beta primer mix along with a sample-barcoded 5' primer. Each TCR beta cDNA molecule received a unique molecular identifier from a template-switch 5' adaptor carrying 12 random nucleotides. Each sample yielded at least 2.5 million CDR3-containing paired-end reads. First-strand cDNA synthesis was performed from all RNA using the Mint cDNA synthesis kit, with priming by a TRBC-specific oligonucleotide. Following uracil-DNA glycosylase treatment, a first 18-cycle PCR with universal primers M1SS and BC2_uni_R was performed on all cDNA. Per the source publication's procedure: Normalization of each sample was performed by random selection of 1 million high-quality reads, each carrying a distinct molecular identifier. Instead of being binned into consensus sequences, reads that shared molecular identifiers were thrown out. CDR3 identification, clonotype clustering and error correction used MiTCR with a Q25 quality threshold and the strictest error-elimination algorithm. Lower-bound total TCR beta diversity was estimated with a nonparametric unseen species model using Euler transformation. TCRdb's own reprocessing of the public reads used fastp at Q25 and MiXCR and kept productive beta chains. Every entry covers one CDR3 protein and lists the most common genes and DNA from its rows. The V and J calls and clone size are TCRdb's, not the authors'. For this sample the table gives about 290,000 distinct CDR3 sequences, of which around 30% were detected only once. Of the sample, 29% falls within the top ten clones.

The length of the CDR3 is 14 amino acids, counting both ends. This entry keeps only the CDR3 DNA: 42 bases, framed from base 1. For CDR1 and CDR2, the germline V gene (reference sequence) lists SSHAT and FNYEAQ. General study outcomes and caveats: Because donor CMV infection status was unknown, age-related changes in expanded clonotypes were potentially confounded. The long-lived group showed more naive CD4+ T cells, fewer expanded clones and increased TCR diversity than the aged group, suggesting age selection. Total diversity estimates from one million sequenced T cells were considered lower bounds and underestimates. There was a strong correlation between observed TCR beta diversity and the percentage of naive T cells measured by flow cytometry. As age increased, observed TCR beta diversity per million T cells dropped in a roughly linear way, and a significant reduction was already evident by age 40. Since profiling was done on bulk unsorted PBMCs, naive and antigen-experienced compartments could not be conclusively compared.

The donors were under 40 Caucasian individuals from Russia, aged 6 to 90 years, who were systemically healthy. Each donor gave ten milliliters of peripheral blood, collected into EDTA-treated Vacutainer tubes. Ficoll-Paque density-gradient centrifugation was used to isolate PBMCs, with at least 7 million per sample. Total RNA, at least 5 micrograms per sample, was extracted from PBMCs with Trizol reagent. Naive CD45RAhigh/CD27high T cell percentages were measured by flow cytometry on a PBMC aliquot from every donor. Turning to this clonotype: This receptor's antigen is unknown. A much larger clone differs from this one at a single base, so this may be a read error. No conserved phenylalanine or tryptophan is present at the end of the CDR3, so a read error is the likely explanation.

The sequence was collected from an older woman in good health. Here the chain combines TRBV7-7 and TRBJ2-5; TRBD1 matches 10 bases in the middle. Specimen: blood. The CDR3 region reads CASSLTGGSETQYY. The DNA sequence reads TGTGCTAGCAGCTTGACAGGGGGCAGCGAGACCCAGTACTAC.